These 27 T cell receptor beta chains came from one sample sequenced in a study of neurological immune-mediated disorders. TCRdb itself ran the 5' RACE reads through MiXCR, one entry per CDR3 protein. The repertoire includes over 55,000 distinct CDR3 sequences, about 10% of them detected once, and 6.5% to 8.5% sits in the top ten. Time point reported: longitudinal time-point 1 (baseline). Sequencing input: PBMCs. The receptors originated from a male donor with HTLV-1-associated myelopathy (HAM/TSP).

Many counts were recorded for this clonotype. This chain links TRBV28 with TRBJ2-7; D is unclear. Germline-derived CDR1 and CDR2 are MDHEN and SYDVKM. Between the trimmed V and J ends, which lost 0 bases and 0 bases, there was a span of 9 bases. This CDR3 has 15 residues. This CDR3 reads CASSLWSGNSYEQYF. The CDR3 DNA reads as TGTGCCAGCAGTTTATGGTCGGGCAACTCCTACGAGCAGTACTTC.

This clonotype was counted many times. Germline and junction disagree at one end, which may indicate a read error. The chain combines TRBV7-6 with TRBJ2-5; possible D gene TRBD1, 5 bases. The CDR3 loop spans 15 amino acids. The germline gives CDR1 SGHVS, CDR2 FNYEAQ. The CDR3 bases are TGTGCCAGCAGCTTAGGAGTGACAGCCCAAGAAACCCAGTACTTC. It is translated as CASSLGVTAQETQYF.

This clonotype came up many times. The chain employs TRBV5-6 and TRBJ2-3; D unclear. The CDR3 totals 14 residues. Germline V gene lookup returns CDR1 SGHDT and CDR2 YYEEEE. V was cut by 6 bases and J by 8 bases, with 19 bases left in between. CDR3 amino acids: CASKRDPASGTQYF. The CDR3 DNA sequence: TGTGCCAGCAAACGTGATCCAGCCTCCGGTACGCAGTATTTT. The whole variable domain, remainder taken from reference TRBV5-6 and TRBJ2-3, is DAGVTQSPTHLIKTRGQQVTLRCSPKSGHDTVSWYQQALGQGPQFIFQYYEEEERQRGNFPDRFSGHQFPNYSSELNVNALLLGDSALYLCASKRDPASGTQYFGPGTRLTVL.

This clonotype was picked up many times. The chain joins TRBV2 to TRBJ2-3; D gene unclear. Germline lookup yields CDR1 SNHLY and CDR2 FYNNEI. The V end lost 2 bases, the J end lost 2 bases, and 5 bases lay between the germline ends. CDR3 size: 13 residues. The CDR3 DNA is TGTGCCAGCAGTGAATTCTCCACAGATACGCAGTATTTT. It codes for CASSEFSTDTQYF.

In its sample, this clonotype was seen many times. V gene TRBV7-9 combines with J gene TRBJ2-7; tentative D call: TRBD2 (5 bases). V was cut by 7 bases and J by 2 bases, with 12 bases left in between. The V gene's germline CDR1 is SEHNR and CDR2 FQNEAQ (reference sequence). The CDR3 is made up of 13 amino acids. The CDR3: CASTGLLTYEQYF. The CDR3 DNA sequence: TGTGCCAGCACCGGACTTTTAACCTACGAGCAGTACTTC. Combining the CDR3 with reference TRBV7-9 and TRBJ2-7 gives the whole variable domain DTGVSQNPRHKITKRGQNVTFRCDPISEHNRLYWYRQTLGQGPEFLTYFQNEAQLEKSRLLSDRFSAERPKGSFSTLEIQRTEQGDSAMYLCASTGLLTYEQYFGPGTRLTVT.

This chain links TRBV5-1 with TRBJ2-5, with 9 nucleotides matching TRBD2. Trimming cost V 0 bases and J 5 bases; bases outside gene matches: 11. Germline V lookup: CDR1 SGHRS, CDR2 YFSETQ. This CDR3 has 17 residues. CDR3 in amino acids: CASSLVPSGGILETQYF. CDR3 sequence (DNA): TGCGCCAGCAGCTTGGTCCCCAGCGGGGGGATTTTGGAGACCCAGTACTTC.

This clonotype was seen repeatedly, ten times or more. The rearrangement links TRBV6-5 to TRBJ2-5; TRBD2 matches at 7 bases. Trimming cost V 6 bases and J 3 bases; bases outside gene matches: 10. CDR3 length: 15 residues. Germline V gene data show CDR1 as MNHEY and CDR2 as SVGAGI. CDR3 region: CASRRTGTTEETQYF. The CDR3 DNA reads TGTGCCAGCAGACGAACCGGGACTACTGAAGAGACCCAGTACTTC.

This clonotype showed up many times. The chain recombines TRBV5-1 with TRBJ2-1; 7 bases align to TRBD2. Looked up from germline, CDR1 is SGHRS and CDR2 is YFSETQ. Trimming at V came to 4 bases and at J to 7 bases, leaving 11 bases not matched to a gene. CDR3 length: 15 amino acids. DNA of the CDR3: TGCGCCAGCAGCATAAGCGGGGTCCAAGGGAATGAGCAGTTCTTC. Its protein is CASSISGVQGNEQFF.

There are many counts of this clonotype. The chain recombines TRBV20-1 with TRBJ1-5; D remains unclear. The CDR3 totals 13 residues. Per the germline V gene, CDR1 is DFQATT and CDR2 is SNEGSKA (reference sequence). Trimming pared 5 bases from V and 4 bases from J, leaving 12 bases between. CDR3 sequence reads: CSAPSWGNQPQHF. In DNA, the CDR3 is TGCAGTGCTCCGAGTTGGGGAAATCAGCCCCAGCATTTT.

This clonotype was counted only a few times. This chain links TRBV29-1 with TRBJ2-5, with 9 positions matching TRBD1. The germline CDR1 and CDR2 sequences are SQVTM and ANQGSEA. This CDR3 is built from 14 residues. The ends lost 4 bases at V and 0 bases at J; junction bases unmatched: 3. CDR3 residues: CSVGRTGDQETQYF. CDR3 in DNA: TGCAGCGTTGGGAGGACAGGGGACCAAGAGACCCAGTACTTC.

This clonotype was counted ten times or more. V is TRBV18 and J is TRBJ1-2; maybe TRBD1 (6 bases). The CDR3 extends over 15 amino acids. V lost 2 bases to trimming and J lost 4 bases, with 14 bases between them. Germline lookup yields CDR1 KGHSH and CDR2 LQKENI. CDR3 residues: CASSPLTQGSYGYTF. In nucleotides, the CDR3 is TGTGCCAGCTCACCATTAACACAGGGAAGCTATGGCTACACCTTC.

This clonotype was seen repeatedly, ten times or more. The chain recombines TRBV20-1 with TRBJ2-1; D ambiguous. Germline V gene sequence: CDR1 DFQATT, CDR2 SNEGSKA (reference sequence). Deletions cut 1 base from V and 4 bases from J, with 14 bases between. This CDR3 has 15 residues. The CDR3, as DNA: TGCAGTGCTAGAGTAAACGGGCCTTTTTACAATGAGCAGTTCTTC. Its protein product is CSARVNGPFYNEQFF.

The table lists this clonotype with many counts. The V gene is TRBV5-1, the J gene TRBJ1-6; perhaps TRBD1 as D (6 bases). The V end was cut by 0 bases, the J end by 5 bases, with 15 bases between. This CDR3 is 17 amino acids long. Germline V gene data show CDR1 as SGHRS and CDR2 as YFSETQ. The CDR3 region is CASSLAASTGHNSPLHF. The CDR3 DNA is TGCGCCAGCAGCTTGGCAGCTTCGACAGGCCATAATTCACCCCTCCACTTT.

The chain employs TRBV18 and TRBJ1-1; D not certain. V shed 1 base and J shed 0 bases, with 9 bases lying between them. The length of the CDR3 is 15 residues. Per germline, CDR1 KGHSH and CDR2 LQKENI. CDR3 DNA: TGTGCCAGCTCACCACTCGCAGACATGAACACTGAAGCTTTCTTT. Protein product: CASSPLADMNTEAFF.

This clonotype was seen at least ten times. The chain is built from TRBV19 and TRBJ2-1; 7 bases align to TRBD1. Germline lookup yields CDR1 LNHDA and CDR2 SQIVND (reference sequence). Trimming at V came to 4 bases and at J to 6 bases, leaving 6 bases not matched to a gene. The CDR3 loop spans 14 amino acids. The CDR3 reads CASSTQGYGNEQFF. The CDR3, as DNA: TGTGCCAGTAGTACACAGGGGTACGGCAATGAGCAGTTCTTC.

This clonotype was seen many times. This sequence joins TRBV19 and TRBJ1-2; no firm D call. Germline values: CDR1 LNHDA, CDR2 SQIVND (reference sequence). V lost 6 bases and J lost 5, with 19 bases in between. CDR3 size: 15 residues. Here the CDR3 reads CASRIRGRTAYGYTF. CDR3 in DNA: TGTGCCAGTAGAATAAGAGGCAGGACGGCATATGGCTACACCTTC.

This clonotype was observed a few times. V and J are TRBV11-3 and TRBJ2-5; weak D call: TRBD2 (6 bases). Trimming took off 2 bases at V and 5 bases at J, with 9 bases between the two ends. CDR3 size: 13 residues. Germline V gene lookup returns CDR1 SGHNT and CDR2 YENEEA. The CDR3: CASSLLAWETQYF. CDR3 nucleotides: TGTGCCAGCAGCTTACTAGCGTGGGAGACCCAGTACTTC. Looking up the rest from reference TRBV11-3 and TRBJ2-5 gives the full variable domain: EAGVVQSPRYKIIEKKQPVAFWCNPISGHNTLYWYLQNLGQGPELLIRYENEEAVDDSQLPKDRFSAERLKGVDSTLKIQPAELGDSAVYLCASSLLAWETQYFGPGTRLLVL.

At least ten counts were recorded for this clonotype. The V and J genes are TRBV5-1 and TRBJ2-2, with TRBD1 matching 8 bases. J lost 4 bases, V lost 0 bases, and 8 bases had no gene match. Germline V gene sequence: CDR1 SGHRS, CDR2 YFSETQ. The CDR3 runs 17 residues. The CDR3 sequence is CASSLVPGGKITGELFF. CDR3 bases: TGCGCCAGCAGCTTGGTGCCAGGGGGCAAGATCACCGGGGAGCTGTTTTTT.

Turning to this clonotype: Since a much larger clone is just one base distant, this may be a read error. The chain combines TRBV6-2 or TRBV6-3 with TRBJ2-7, with unresolved D. This CDR3 has 10 amino acids. Germline V CDR1 and CDR2: MNHEY, SVGEGT. This chain's CDR3 is CVSAGYEQYF. The CDR3 region has the DNA TGTGTCAGCGCCGGCTACGAGCAGTACTTC.

This clonotype has more than one count but fewer than ten. The chain joins TRBV29-1 to TRBJ1-1; the match to TRBD1 covers 8 bases. This CDR3 is 12 amino acids long. V was clipped by 6 bases and J by 1 base; unmatched bases: 1. The germline V gene has CDR1 SQVTM and CDR2 ANQGSEA. The CDR3 nucleotides are TGCAGCGTCGGACAGGGGAACACTGAAGCTTTCTTT. This sequence encodes CSVGQGNTEAFF.

This clonotype has at least ten counts. This chain links TRBV7-2 with TRBJ2-3, with 11 bases lining up with TRBD2. Per the germline V gene, CDR1 is SGHTA and CDR2 is FQGNSA. The V gene end was trimmed by 3 bases and the J gene end by 0 bases; junction bases not matched to a gene: 5. CDR3 size: 17 residues. The CDR3 DNA is TGTGCCAGCAGCTTTCGACTAGCGGGGACTAGCACAGATACGCAGTATTTT. Translating it yields CASSFRLAGTSTDTQYF.

This clonotype has ten or more counts. The chain employs TRBV16 and TRBJ1-5; TRBD1 might be the D (5 bases). Germline V CDR1 and CDR2: KGHSY, FQNENV. The V and J ends lost 0 bases and 6 bases respectively, with 12 bases between them. The CDR3 loop spans 15 amino acids. In DNA form, the CDR3 reads TGTGCCAGCAGCCAATCGGTGCCAGGGAGTCAGCCCCAGCATTTT. It translates to CASSQSVPGSQPQHF.

The table lists this clonotype with a few counts. The J gene is TRBJ1-2, the V gene TRBV20-1; D ambiguous. Germline CDR1 and CDR2: DFQATT and SNEGSKA (reference sequence). The CDR3 covers 14 residues. Trimming stripped 1 base from V and 8 bases from J, with 17 bases between. The CDR3 here is CSARVLPGVLGYTF. The CDR3 nucleotides read TGCAGTGCTAGAGTGCTCCCGGGCGTACTGGGCTACACCTTC.

This clonotype was observed at least ten times. The chain employs TRBV18 and TRBJ2-7; D not resolved. Germline assignment: CDR1 KGHSH and CDR2 LQKENI. Deletions cut 2 bases from V and 4 bases from J, with 15 bases between. This CDR3 contains 15 residues. The CDR3 DNA reads as TGTGCCAGCTCACCATTATCTGGGCAGGCTTACGAGCAGTACTTC. Protein sequence: CASSPLSGQAYEQYF.

This clonotype was counted at least ten times. V and J are TRBV4-3 and TRBJ2-1, with D perhaps being TRBD1 or TRBD2 (6 bases each). Trimming pared 0 bases from V and 2 bases from J, leaving 8 bases between. Germline values: CDR1 LGHNA, CDR2 YSLEER. This CDR3 comprises 15 residues. The CDR3 reads CASSQEGGTYNEQFF. For the CDR3, the DNA is TGCGCCAGCAGCCAAGAGGGGGGCACCTACAATGAGCAGTTCTTC.

This clonotype came up many times. The rearrangement joins TRBV5-1 to TRBJ2-7; no clear D gene. Germline CDR1 is SGHRS and CDR2 is YFSETQ. Trimming cost V 0 bases and J 6 bases, with 16 bases left between them. The CDR3 contains 15 residues. In nucleotides, the CDR3 is TGCGCCAGCAGCTTGGCCTATAAGACGTTTGGCGAGCAGTACTTC. It is translated as CASSLAYKTFGEQYF.

This clonotype has at least ten counts. This chain uses TRBV9 with TRBJ2-1; TRBD2 might be the D (6 bases). The CDR3 has 15 residues. Germline V gene sequence: CDR1 SGDLS, CDR2 YYNGEE. Trimming took 0 bases from V and 1 from J, leaving 8 bases between them. The CDR3 sequence: CASSVARGSYNEQFF. The DNA of the CDR3 is TGTGCCAGCAGCGTAGCTCGGGGGTCCTACAATGAGCAGTTCTTC.